Reported below is one TCR beta chain. Its target is unknown. This specimen belongs to a study of shared clonotypes between healthy human individuals. Sequencing was at deep level. The assay was immunoSEQ multiplex PCR, and TCRdb's table has in-frame clones only and misses some. The sample gives approximately 2.3 million clones, approximately 93% of which show up once; about 0.37% is in the top ten. Study conclusions and caveats: Limitation of the genetic and exposure-history diversity represented came from the few donors. Naive subsets, compared against memory subsets, generally had larger estimated richness values.

The clonotype originates from a young man in good health. Some clones in this sample may be carry-over from other donors' samples. Sequencing used naive CD4+ T cells from PBMCs. Subset noted: CD45RA+ positively selected.

The CDR3 spells CASSLRGRETQYF. The CDR3 region has the DNA TGTGCCAGCAGTTTAAGGGGGAGGGAGACCCAGTACTTC. This chain links TRBV28 with TRBJ2-5; D is perhaps TRBD1 or TRBD2 (6 bases each). The germline gives CDR1 MDHEN, CDR2 SYDVKM. Trimming shortened V by 2 bases and J by 5 bases, and 9 bases separated the two germline ends. This CDR3 comprises 13 residues.